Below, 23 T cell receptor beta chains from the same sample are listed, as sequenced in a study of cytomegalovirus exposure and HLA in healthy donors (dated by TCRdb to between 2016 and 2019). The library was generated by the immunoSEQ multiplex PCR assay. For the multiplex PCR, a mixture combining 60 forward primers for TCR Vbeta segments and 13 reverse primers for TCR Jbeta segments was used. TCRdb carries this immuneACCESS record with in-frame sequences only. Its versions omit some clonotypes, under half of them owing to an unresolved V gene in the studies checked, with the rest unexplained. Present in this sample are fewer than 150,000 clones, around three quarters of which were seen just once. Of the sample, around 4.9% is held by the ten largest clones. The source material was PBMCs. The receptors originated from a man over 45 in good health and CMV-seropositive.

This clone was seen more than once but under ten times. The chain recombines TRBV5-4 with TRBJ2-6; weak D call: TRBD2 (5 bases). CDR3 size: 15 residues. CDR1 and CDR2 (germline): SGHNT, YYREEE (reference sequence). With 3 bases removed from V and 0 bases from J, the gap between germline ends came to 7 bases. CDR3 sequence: CASSSAGSGANVLTF. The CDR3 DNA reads TGTGCCAGCAGCTCGGCGGGCTCTGGGGCCAACGTCCTGACTTTC.

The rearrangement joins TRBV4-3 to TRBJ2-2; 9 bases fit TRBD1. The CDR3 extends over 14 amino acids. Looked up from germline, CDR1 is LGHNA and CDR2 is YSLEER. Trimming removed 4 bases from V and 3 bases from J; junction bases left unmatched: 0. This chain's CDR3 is CASSRQGDTGELFF. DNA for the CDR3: TGCGCCAGCAGCCGACAGGGGGACACCGGGGAGCTGTTTTTT.

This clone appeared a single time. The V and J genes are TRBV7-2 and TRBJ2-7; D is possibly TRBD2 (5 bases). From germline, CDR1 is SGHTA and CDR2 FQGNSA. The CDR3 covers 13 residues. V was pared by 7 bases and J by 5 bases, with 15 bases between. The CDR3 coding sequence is TGTGCCAGCATGGGGAGAGCTAGCCACGAGCAGTACTTC. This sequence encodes CASMGRASHEQYF.

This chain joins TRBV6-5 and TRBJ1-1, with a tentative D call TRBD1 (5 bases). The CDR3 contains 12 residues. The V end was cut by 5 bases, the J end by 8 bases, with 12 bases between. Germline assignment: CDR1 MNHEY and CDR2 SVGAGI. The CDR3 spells CASSPGGTEAFF. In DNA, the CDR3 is TGTGCCAGCAGTCCTGGGGGGACCGAAGCTTTCTTT.

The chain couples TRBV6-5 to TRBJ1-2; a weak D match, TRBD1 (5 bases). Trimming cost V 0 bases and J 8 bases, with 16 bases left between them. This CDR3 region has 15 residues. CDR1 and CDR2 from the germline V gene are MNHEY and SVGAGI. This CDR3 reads CASSYSIAGSQGYTF. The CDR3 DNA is TGTGCCAGCAGTTACTCGATTGCAGGGTCTCAAGGCTACACCTTC.

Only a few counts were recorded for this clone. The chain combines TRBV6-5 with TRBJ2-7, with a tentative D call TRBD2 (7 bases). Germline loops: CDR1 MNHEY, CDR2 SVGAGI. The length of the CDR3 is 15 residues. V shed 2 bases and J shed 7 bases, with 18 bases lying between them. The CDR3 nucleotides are TGTGCCAGCAGTTACCTGGGGGCGGGGGCGAGGGAGCAGTACTTC. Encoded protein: CASSYLGAGAREQYF.

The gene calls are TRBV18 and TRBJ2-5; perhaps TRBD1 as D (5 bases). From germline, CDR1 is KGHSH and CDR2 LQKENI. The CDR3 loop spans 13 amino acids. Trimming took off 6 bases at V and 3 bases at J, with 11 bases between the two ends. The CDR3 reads CASSPWGKETQYF. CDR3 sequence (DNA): TGTGCCAGCTCCCCTTGGGGCAAAGAGACCCAGTACTTC.

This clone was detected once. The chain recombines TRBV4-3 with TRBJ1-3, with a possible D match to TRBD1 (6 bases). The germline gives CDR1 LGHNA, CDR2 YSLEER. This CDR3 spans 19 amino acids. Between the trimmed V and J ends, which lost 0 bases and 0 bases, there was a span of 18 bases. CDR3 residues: CASSQDRGSGVTSGNTIYF. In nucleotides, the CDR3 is TGCGCCAGCAGCCAAGACCGGGGATCAGGGGTAACCTCTGGAAACACCATATATTTT.

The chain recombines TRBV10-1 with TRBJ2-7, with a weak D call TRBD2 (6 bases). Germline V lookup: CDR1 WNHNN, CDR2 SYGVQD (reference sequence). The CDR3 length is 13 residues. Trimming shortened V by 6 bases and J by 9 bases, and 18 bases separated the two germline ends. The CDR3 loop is CASSRGVLGSQYF. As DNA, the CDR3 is TGCGCCAGCAGCCGCGGGGTGCTGGGTTCGCAGTACTTC.

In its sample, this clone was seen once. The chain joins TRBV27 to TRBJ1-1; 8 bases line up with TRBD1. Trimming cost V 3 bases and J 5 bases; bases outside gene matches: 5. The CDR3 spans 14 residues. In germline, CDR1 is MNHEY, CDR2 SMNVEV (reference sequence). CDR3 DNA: TGTGCCAGCAGTTTCCTCAGGGGGCGAACTGAAGCTTTCTTT. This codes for CASSFLRGRTEAFF.

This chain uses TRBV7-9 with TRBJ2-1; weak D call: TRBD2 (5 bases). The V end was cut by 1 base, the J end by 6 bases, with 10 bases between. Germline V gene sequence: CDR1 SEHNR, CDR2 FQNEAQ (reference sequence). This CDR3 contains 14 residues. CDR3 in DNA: TGTGCCAGCAGCTTAGGGGTGAGGGTCAATGAGCAGTTCTTC. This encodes CASSLGVRVNEQFF.

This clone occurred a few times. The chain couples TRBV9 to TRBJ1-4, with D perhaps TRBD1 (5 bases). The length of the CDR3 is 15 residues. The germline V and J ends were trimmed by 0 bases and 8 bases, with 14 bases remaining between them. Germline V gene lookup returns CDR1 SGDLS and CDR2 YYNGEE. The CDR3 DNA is TGTGCCAGCAGCGTAGGGGAAGGGGTGACGGAAAAACTGTTTTTT. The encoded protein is CASSVGEGVTEKLFF.

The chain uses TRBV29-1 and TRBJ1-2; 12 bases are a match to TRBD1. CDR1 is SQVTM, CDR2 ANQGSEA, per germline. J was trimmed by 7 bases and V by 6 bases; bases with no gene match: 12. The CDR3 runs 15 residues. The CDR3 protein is CSVGGQGAQVVGYTF. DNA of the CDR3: TGCAGCGTGGGGGGACAGGGGGCGCAAGTAGTTGGCTACACCTTC.

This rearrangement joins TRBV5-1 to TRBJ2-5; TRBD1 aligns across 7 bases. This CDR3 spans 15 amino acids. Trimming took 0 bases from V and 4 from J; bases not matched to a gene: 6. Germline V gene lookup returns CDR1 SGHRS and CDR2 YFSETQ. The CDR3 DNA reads TGCGCCAGCAGCTTGGGACAGGGTGGGGTAGAGACCCAGTACTTC. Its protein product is CASSLGQGGVETQYF. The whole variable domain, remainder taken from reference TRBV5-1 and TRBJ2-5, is KAGVTQTPRYLIKTRGQQVTLSCSPISGHRSVSWYQQTPGQGLQFLFEYFSETQRNKGNFPGRFSGRQFSNSRSEMNVSTLELGDSALYLCASSLGQGGVETQYFGPGTRLLVL.

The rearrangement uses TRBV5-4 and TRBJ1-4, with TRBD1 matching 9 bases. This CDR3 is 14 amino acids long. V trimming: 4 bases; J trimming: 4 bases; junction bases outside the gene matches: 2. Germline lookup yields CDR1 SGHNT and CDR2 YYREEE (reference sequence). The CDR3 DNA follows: TGTGCCAGCAGCCCGGACAGGGGTAATGAAAAACTGTTTTTT. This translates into CASSPDRGNEKLFF.

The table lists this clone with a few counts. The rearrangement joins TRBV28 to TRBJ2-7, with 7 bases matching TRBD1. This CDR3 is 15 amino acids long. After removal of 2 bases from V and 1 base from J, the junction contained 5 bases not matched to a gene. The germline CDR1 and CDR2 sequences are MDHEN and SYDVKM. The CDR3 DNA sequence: TGTGCCAGCAGTTTAGAGGGGGCAATGTCCTACGAGCAGTACTTC. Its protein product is CASSLEGAMSYEQYF. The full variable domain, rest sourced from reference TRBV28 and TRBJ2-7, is DVKVTQSSRYLVKRTGEKVFLECVQDMDHENMFWYRQDPGLGLRLIYFSYDVKMKEKGDIPEGYSVSREKKERFSLILESASTNQTSMYLCASSLEGAMSYEQYFGPGTRLTVT.

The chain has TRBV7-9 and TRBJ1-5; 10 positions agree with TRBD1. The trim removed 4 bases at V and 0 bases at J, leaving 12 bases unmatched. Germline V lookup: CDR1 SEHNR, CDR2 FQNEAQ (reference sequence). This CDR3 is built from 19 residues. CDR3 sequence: CASSSRDRGPTYSNQPQHF. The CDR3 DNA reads TGTGCCAGCAGCTCTCGGGACAGGGGACCCACTTATAGCAATCAGCCCCAGCATTTT.

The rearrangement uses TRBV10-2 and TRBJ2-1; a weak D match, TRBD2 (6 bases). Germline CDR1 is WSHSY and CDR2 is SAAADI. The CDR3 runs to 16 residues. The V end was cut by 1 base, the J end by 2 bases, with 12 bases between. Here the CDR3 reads CASSEFRDWPYNEQFF. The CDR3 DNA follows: TGCGCCAGCAGTGAGTTCCGGGACTGGCCCTACAATGAGCAGTTCTTC.

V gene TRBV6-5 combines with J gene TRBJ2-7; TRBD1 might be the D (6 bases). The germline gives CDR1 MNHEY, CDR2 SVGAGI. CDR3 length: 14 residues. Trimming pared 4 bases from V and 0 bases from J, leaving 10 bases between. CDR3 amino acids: CASSWGTLSYEQYF. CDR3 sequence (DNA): TGTGCCAGCAGTTGGGGGACACTCTCCTACGAGCAGTACTTC.

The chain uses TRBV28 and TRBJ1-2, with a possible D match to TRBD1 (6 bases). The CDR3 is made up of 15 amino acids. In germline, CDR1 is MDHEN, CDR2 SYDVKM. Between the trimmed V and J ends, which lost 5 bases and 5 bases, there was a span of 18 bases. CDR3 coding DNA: TGTGCCAGCAGTACCCAGACAGGTACAAAGTATGGCTACACCTTC. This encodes CASSTQTGTKYGYTF.

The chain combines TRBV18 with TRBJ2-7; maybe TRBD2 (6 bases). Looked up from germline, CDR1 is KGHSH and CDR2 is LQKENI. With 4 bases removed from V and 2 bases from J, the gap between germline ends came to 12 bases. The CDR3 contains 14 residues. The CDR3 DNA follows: TGTGCCAGCTCACGCCCTAGCGAGACCTACGAGCAGTACTTC. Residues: CASSRPSETYEQYF.

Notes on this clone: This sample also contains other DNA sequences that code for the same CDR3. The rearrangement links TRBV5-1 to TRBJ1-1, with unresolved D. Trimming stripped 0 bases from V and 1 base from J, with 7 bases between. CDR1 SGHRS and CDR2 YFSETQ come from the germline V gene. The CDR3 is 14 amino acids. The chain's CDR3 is CASSLAGRNTEAFF. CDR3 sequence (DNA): TGCGCCAGCAGCTTGGCCGGGAGGAACACTGAAGCTTTCTTT.

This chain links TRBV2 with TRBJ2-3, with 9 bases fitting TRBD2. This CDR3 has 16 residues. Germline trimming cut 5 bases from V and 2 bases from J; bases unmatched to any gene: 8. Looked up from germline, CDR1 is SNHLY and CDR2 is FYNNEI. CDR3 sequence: CASSSSSGANTDTQYF. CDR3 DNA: TGTGCCAGCAGTTCTTCTAGCGGGGCTAACACAGATACGCAGTATTTT.